These 27 T cell receptor beta chains share one sample of origin, sequenced in a study of regulatory dendritic cells for organ transplantation. Generated by immunoSEQ multiplex PCR, the TCRdb table keeps only in-frame clones and is missing some. The sample carries around 29,000 clones, approximately 82% recorded once. The source material was naive CD8+ T cells from blood. Subset reported: CD45RA+ naive T cells. These receptors were taken from a human donor in good health.

The chain joins TRBV5-6 to TRBJ2-2; 7 bases are a match to TRBD2. Germline trimming cut 7 bases from V and 1 base from J; bases unmatched to any gene: 7. The CDR3 is made up of 15 amino acids. The germline gives CDR1 SGHDT, CDR2 YYEEEE. For the CDR3, the DNA is TGTGCCAGCGGTGGGAGGGGCGGGAACACCGGGGAGCTGTTTTTT. Amino acids: CASGGRGGNTGELFF.

This chain links TRBV4-3 with TRBJ2-7; 10 bases map to TRBD1. Losses at the gene ends were 4 bases for V and 2 bases for J; bases not matched to a gene: 2. The length of the CDR3 is 14 residues. From germline, CDR1 is LGHNA and CDR2 YSLEER. The CDR3 here is CASSPGQGAYEQYF. CDR3 DNA: TGCGCCAGCAGCCCCGGACAGGGGGCCTACGAGCAGTACTTC.

This sequence joins TRBV9 and TRBJ2-3; 15 nucleotides match TRBD2. In germline, CDR1 is SGDLS, CDR2 YYNGEE. With V trimmed by 0 bases and J by 1 base, 6 bases remained unmatched. This CDR3 has 19 amino acids. The CDR3 reads CASSVEGLAGGYRTDTQYF. DNA of the CDR3: TGTGCCAGCAGCGTAGAGGGACTAGCGGGGGGATATCGCACAGATACGCAGTATTTT.

Only one count was recorded for this clone. This sequence joins TRBV2 and TRBJ2-1; 10 bases are shared with TRBD1. CDR3 size: 15 residues. Trimming at V came to 5 bases and at J to 2 bases, leaving 3 bases not matched to a gene. Germline assignment: CDR1 SNHLY and CDR2 FYNNEI. The CDR3 here is CASSPGTGAYNEQFF. In DNA, the CDR3 is TGTGCCAGCAGTCCCGGGACAGGGGCCTACAATGAGCAGTTCTTC.

The CDR3 spells CASSLRDRGRIPTEAFF. CDR3 nucleotide sequence: TGTGCCAGCAGCCTTAGGGACAGGGGGCGCATTCCCACTGAAGCTTTCTTT. The chain carries TRBV9 and TRBJ1-1; 12 bases are shared with TRBD1. This CDR3 contains 17 residues. Unmatched junction bases numbered 11, after V lost 4 bases and J lost 4 bases. Germline V gives CDR1 SGDLS, CDR2 YYNGEE.

The rearrangement joins TRBV7-9 to TRBJ2-3; D is uncertain. Trimming took off 6 bases at V and 6 bases at J, with 10 bases between the two ends. Germline-derived CDR1 and CDR2 are SEHNR and FQNEAQ (reference sequence). This CDR3 has 12 amino acids. The CDR3 reads CASSSNPDTQYF. DNA for the CDR3: TGTGCCAGCAGTTCTAATCCCGATACGCAGTATTTT. The entire variable domain, with the rest obtained from reference TRBV7-9 and TRBJ2-3, is as follows: DTGVSQNPRHKITKRGQNVTFRCDPISEHNRLYWYRQTLGQGPEFLTYFQNEAQLEKSRLLSDRFSAERPKGSFSTLEIQRTEQGDSAMYLCASSSNPDTQYFGPGTRLTVL.

The gene calls are TRBV6-1 and TRBJ2-7; D not resolved. V was cut by 2 bases and J by 7 bases, with 6 bases left in between. This CDR3 has 11 residues. CDR1 and CDR2 from the germline V gene are MNHNS and SASEGT. CDR3 bases: TGTGCCAGCAGTGAAATCGGGGAGCAGTACTTC. Translating gives CASSEIGEQYF.

The chain employs TRBV27 and TRBJ2-5; D is perhaps TRBD1 (6 bases). The germline CDR1 and CDR2 sequences are MNHEY and SMNVEV (reference sequence). This CDR3 comprises 14 residues. V lost 3 bases, J lost 1 base, and 9 bases lay in between. As DNA, the CDR3 is TGTGCCAGCAGTTTGGGGGCTAGCCAAGAGACCCAGTACTTC. Its protein product is CASSLGASQETQYF.

V usage is TRBV19 and J usage is TRBJ1-4; D perhaps matches TRBD1 (5 bases). Trimming pared 1 base from V and 0 bases from J, leaving 6 bases between. CDR3 size: 15 residues. Germline CDR1 LNHDA, CDR2 SQIVND (reference sequence). This chain's CDR3 is CASSIGTSTNEKLFF. DNA for the CDR3: TGTGCCAGTAGTATAGGGACATCAACTAATGAAAAACTGTTTTTT.

This sequence joins TRBV11-2 and TRBJ1-4; no firm D call. V shed 4 bases and J shed 8 bases, with 11 bases lying between them. Germline CDR1 is SGHAT and CDR2 is FQNNGV. The CDR3 contains 13 residues. The CDR3 loop is CASSSRREEKLFF. The CDR3 bases are TGTGCCAGCAGCTCTCGGAGGGAAGAAAAACTGTTTTTT.

The V and J genes are TRBV19 and TRBJ2-1; 11 nucleotides align to TRBD2. CDR1 LNHDA and CDR2 SQIVND come from the germline V gene (reference sequence). CDR3 length: 16 residues. V shed 4 bases, J shed 9 bases, and the junction held 11 bases outside the gene matches. DNA of the CDR3: TGTGCCAGTAGTAGTTTAGCGGGGGGGCCCCAAGGTGAGCAGTTCTTC. Its protein product is CASSSLAGGPQGEQFF.

The chain carries TRBV7-9 and TRBJ2-7; TRBD1 matches 11 bases. This CDR3 contains 15 residues. Germline V CDR1 and CDR2: SEHNR, FQNEAQ (reference sequence). Trimming at V came to 5 bases and at J to 4 bases, leaving 7 bases not matched to a gene. The CDR3 sequence: CASSDTGTGGYEQYF. The CDR3 region has the DNA TGTGCCAGCAGCGACACCGGGACAGGGGGATACGAGCAGTACTTC.

The chain uses TRBV2 and TRBJ2-7, with D possibly being TRBD2 (6 bases). The ends were cut back, 2 bases at V and 0 bases at J, with 8 bases in the middle. This CDR3 contains 14 residues. Per germline, CDR1 SNHLY and CDR2 FYNNEI. The CDR3, as DNA: TGTGCCAGCAGTGAACGGGAGAGCTCCTACGAGCAGTACTTC. It yields the protein CASSERESSYEQYF.

V and J are TRBV4-1 and TRBJ1-5; 7 nucleotides align to TRBD1. The germline V gene encodes CDR1 MGHRA and CDR2 YSYEKL. The CDR3 sequence is 16 residues long. The ends lost 3 bases at V and 6 bases at J; junction bases unmatched: 11. CDR3 sequence: CASSHPGGQGGQPQHF. As DNA, the CDR3 is TGCGCCAGCAGCCACCCGGGCGGGCAGGGGGGTCAGCCCCAGCATTTT.

This chain joins TRBV6-1 and TRBJ2-5, with D possibly TRBD1 on 5 matching bases. The CDR3 length is 15 residues. CDR1 MNHNS and CDR2 SASEGT come from the germline V gene. Between the trimmed V and J ends, which lost 2 bases and 1 base, there was a span of 11 bases. The DNA of the CDR3 is TGTGCCAGCAGTGAAATTTCAGGGTTCCAAGAGACCCAGTACTTC. This encodes CASSEISGFQETQYF.

This sequence joins TRBV19 and TRBJ2-2, with 7 nucleotides matching TRBD2. The germline CDR1 and CDR2 sequences are LNHDA and SQIVND (reference sequence). J lost 6 bases, V lost 4 bases, and 5 bases had no gene match. The CDR3 is made up of 14 amino acids. CDR3 nucleotide sequence: TGTGCCAGTAGTAGCGGGGAGGGCCCCGGGGAGCTGTTTTTT. Translated: CASSSGEGPGELFF. The full variable domain, in which reference TRBV19 and TRBJ2-2 provide the parts outside the CDR3, is DGGITQSPKYLFRKEGQNVTLSCEQNLNHDAMYWYRQDPGQGLRLIYYSQIVNDFQKGDIAEGYSVSREKKESFPLTVTSAQKNPTAFYLCASSSGEGPGELFFGEGSRLTVL.

V is TRBV11-2 and J is TRBJ2-1; TRBD1 matches 8 bases. Germline CDR1 SGHAT, CDR2 FQNNGV. The length of the CDR3 is 15 residues. V lost 5 bases, J lost 8 bases, and 11 bases stayed unmatched. CDR3 sequence: CASSTGDRPGDEQFF. CDR3 coding DNA: TGTGCCAGCAGCACAGGGGACAGGCCGGGGGATGAGCAGTTCTTC.

The genes are TRBV6-5 and TRBJ1-1; D might be TRBD1 (5 bases). Germline V gene lookup returns CDR1 MNHEY and CDR2 SVGAGI. CDR3 length: 15 residues. The V end was cut by 6 bases, the J end by 2 bases, with 16 bases between. The CDR3 coding sequence is TGTGCCAGCAGCCACCGCGCAGGGCTAAACACTGAAGCTTTCTTT. The encoded protein is CASSHRAGLNTEAFF.

This clone was counted a single time. V usage is TRBV14 and J usage is TRBJ2-2; unclear D gene. Germline V lookup: CDR1 SGHDN, CDR2 FVKESK. V dropped 1 base and J dropped 8 bases, with 2 bases sitting between them. CDR3 length: 11 residues. The CDR3 loop is CASSQAGELFF. CDR3 nucleotide sequence: TGTGCCAGCAGCCAAGCAGGGGAGCTGTTTTTT.

The chain links TRBV11-3 to TRBJ2-1; perhaps TRBD2 as D (6 bases). V dropped 3 bases and J dropped 7 bases, with 16 bases sitting between them. Per germline, CDR1 SGHNT and CDR2 YENEEA. The CDR3 runs 15 residues. The chain's CDR3 is CASSLSGWGVNEQFF. CDR3 coding DNA: TGTGCCAGCAGCTTGAGCGGTTGGGGGGTGAATGAGCAGTTCTTC.

V usage is TRBV7-8 and J usage is TRBJ1-5; D is undetermined. The V end was cut by 1 base, the J end by 9 bases, with 10 bases between. This CDR3 is 13 amino acids long. Germline V CDR1 and CDR2: SGHVS, FQNEAQ. CDR3 residues: CASSLESVPPQHF. The CDR3 nucleotides read TGTGCCAGCAGCTTAGAGTCAGTGCCGCCCCAGCATTTT. The full variable domain, its missing parts supplied by reference TRBV7-8 and TRBJ1-5, is GAGVSQSPRYKVAKRGQDVALRCDPISGHVSLFWYQQALGQGPEFLTYFQNEAQLDKSGLPSDRFFAERPEGSVSTLKIQRTQQEDSAVYLCASSLESVPPQHFGDGTRLSIL.

The rearrangement joins TRBV7-9 to TRBJ2-7; perhaps TRBD1 as D (5 bases). V dropped 1 base and J dropped 0 bases, with 10 bases sitting between them. Germline loops: CDR1 SEHNR, CDR2 FQNEAQ (reference sequence). The CDR3 covers 15 residues. CDR3 bases: TGTGCCAGCAGCTTAGAGGACACCCACTCCTACGAGCAGTACTTC. It specifies CASSLEDTHSYEQYF.

The chain is built from TRBV19 and TRBJ2-1; 11 positions agree with TRBD2. After removal of 3 bases from V and 3 bases from J, the junction contained 1 base not matched to a gene. The CDR3 spans 15 residues. Germline V gene data show CDR1 as LNHDA and CDR2 as SQIVND (reference sequence). This chain's CDR3 is CASSIGTSGYNEQFF. The CDR3 DNA follows: TGTGCCAGTAGTATCGGGACTAGCGGCTACAATGAGCAGTTCTTC.

The chain couples TRBV6-9 to TRBJ1-1; D possibly corresponds to TRBD1 (5 bases). V gave up 3 bases and J gave up 1 base, with 15 bases separating them. Germline V CDR1 and CDR2: MNHGY, SVAAGI. The CDR3 spans 16 residues. The CDR3 sequence is CASSYFSGLPNTEAFF. Written as DNA, the CDR3 is TGTGCCAGCAGTTACTTTTCGGGACTTCCGAACACTGAAGCTTTCTTT.

The chain has TRBV7-6 and TRBJ2-7; possible D gene TRBD2, 6 bases. The V end was cut by 5 bases, the J end by 5 bases, with 19 bases between. The CDR3 spans 15 residues. Germline V gene lookup returns CDR1 SGHVS and CDR2 FNYEAQ. The CDR3, as DNA: TGTGCCAGCAGCCTACGGGTCGGGGGAAAGGACGAGCAGTACTTC. This encodes CASSLRVGGKDEQYF.

This chain uses TRBV29-1 with TRBJ2-1; perhaps TRBD2 as D (6 bases). This CDR3 comprises 13 residues. Germline CDR1 reads SQVTM; CDR2 reads ANQGSEA. Between the trimmed V and J ends, which lost 6 bases and 5 bases, there was a span of 14 bases. In DNA, the CDR3 is TGCAGCGTCGCCCGGAGGGCCCACAATGAGCAGTTCTTC. Translating gives CSVARRAHNEQFF.

The chain couples TRBV27 to TRBJ1-4; a possible D gene is TRBD1 (5 bases). The germline V gene encodes CDR1 MNHEY and CDR2 SMNVEV (reference sequence). Deletions cut 1 base from V and 0 bases from J, with 12 bases between. The CDR3 sequence is 17 residues long. CDR3 loop: CASSLFGGYPTNEKLFF. The CDR3, as DNA: TGTGCCAGCAGTTTATTCGGGGGGTACCCAACTAATGAAAAACTGTTTTTT. Complete variable domain (other parts from reference TRBV27 and TRBJ1-4): EAQVTQNPRYLITVTGKKLTVTCSQNMNHEYMSWYRQDPGLGLRQIYYSMNVEVTDKGDVPEGYKVSRKEKRNFPLILESPSPNQTSLYFCASSLFGGYPTNEKLFFGSGTQLSVL.